The 27 T cell receptor beta chains in this list originate from one sample, sequenced in a study of shared clonotypes between healthy human individuals. The assay was immunoSEQ multiplex PCR, and TCRdb's table has in-frame clones only and misses some. The table lists approximately 980,000 clones, more than 75% of them singletons. Specimen: memory CD4+ T cells sorted from blood. Sample subset: CD45RA-negative fraction. Receptors were obtained from a young man in good health.

This clone was seen a single time. CDR3 region: CASSGGLAYNEQFF. CDR3 bases: TGTGCCAGCAGCGGGGGACTGGCCTACAATGAGCAGTTCTTC. This chain links TRBV2 with TRBJ2-1; D possibly corresponds to TRBD2 (6 bases). CDR3 length equals 14 residues. V was pared by 6 bases and J by 2 bases, with 11 bases between. Germline V gene sequence: CDR1 SNHLY, CDR2 FYNNEI.

The J gene is TRBJ2-7, the V gene TRBV18; tentatively, D is TRBD1 (6 bases). The V gene lost 6 bases and the J gene lost 2 bases, with 14 bases spanning the gap. Germline V gene data show CDR1 as KGHSH and CDR2 as LQKENI. The CDR3 totals 14 residues. CDR3 region: CASSGLQGTYEQYF. In DNA form, the CDR3 reads TGTGCCAGCTCTGGCCTACAGGGAACCTACGAGCAGTACTTC. The variable domain in full, with the rest retrieved from reference TRBV18 and TRBJ2-7, is NAGVMQNPRHLVRRRGQEARLRCSPMKGHSHVYWYRQLPEEGLKFMVYLQKENIIDESGMPKERFSAEFPKEGPSILRIQQVVRGDSAAYFCASSGLQGTYEQYFGPGTRLTVT.

This chain joins TRBV19 and TRBJ2-1; the match to TRBD2 covers 15 bases. V trimming: 6 bases; J trimming: 10 bases; junction bases outside the gene matches: 7. CDR1 and CDR2 (germline): LNHDA, SQIVND (reference sequence). This CDR3 is built from 15 residues. The DNA for the CDR3 is TGTGCCAGTAGACCCGCGGGACTAGCGGGAGGAGAGCAGTTCTTC. Translation gives CASRPAGLAGGEQFF.

This chain uses TRBV6-1 with TRBJ2-7; 8 positions agree with TRBD1. The V and J ends lost 6 bases and 0 bases, in that order; junction bases with no gene match: 7. Per germline, CDR1 MNHNS and CDR2 SASEGT. The CDR3 consists of 15 residues. In DNA, the CDR3 is TGTGCCAGCAGATTCAGGACAGGGATCTCCTACGAGCAGTACTTC. Translation: CASRFRTGISYEQYF.

The chain couples TRBV10-3 to TRBJ1-4; no definite D call. Germline values: CDR1 ENHRY, CDR2 SYGVKD. The CDR3 spans 17 residues. V lost 4 bases and J lost 0, with 15 bases in between. This CDR3 reads CAISVGSWAATNEKLFF. The CDR3 DNA sequence: TGTGCCATCAGTGTAGGTTCCTGGGCAGCAACTAATGAAAAACTGTTTTTT.

The chain combines TRBV5-1 with TRBJ1-1, with a weak D call TRBD1 (6 bases). V was pared by 3 bases and J by 4 bases, with 16 bases between. The germline gives CDR1 SGHRS, CDR2 YFSETQ. This CDR3 has 15 amino acids. CDR3 nucleotide sequence: TGCGCCAGCAGCTCGGACTCAGGGGTGAGCACTGAAGCTTTCTTT. This sequence encodes CASSSDSGVSTEAFF.

The gene calls are TRBV12-5 and TRBJ2-1; D is possibly TRBD2 (7 bases). Looked up from germline, CDR1 is LGHNT and CDR2 is FRNRAP. V lost 3 bases and J lost 0, with 15 bases in between. This CDR3 has 17 residues. This chain's CDR3 is CASGFRGGGSSYNEQFF. The CDR3 coding sequence is TGTGCTAGTGGTTTCCGAGGGGGAGGGAGCTCCTACAATGAGCAGTTCTTC. Full variable domain (outside the CDR3, taken from reference TRBV12-5 and TRBJ2-1): DARVTQTPRHKVTEMGQEVTMRCQPILGHNTVFWYRQTMMQGLELLAYFRNRAPLDDSGMPKDRFSAEMPDATLATLKIQPSEPRDSAVYFCASGFRGGGSSYNEQFFGPGTRLTVL.

The gene calls are TRBV2 and TRBJ1-3, with D maybe TRBD1 (6 bases). This CDR3 has 14 residues. Trimming removed 7 bases at V and 0 bases at J, with 10 bases between. The germline gives CDR1 SNHLY, CDR2 FYNNEI. This CDR3 reads CASKTGLSGNTIYF. CDR3 sequence (DNA): TGTGCCAGCAAGACAGGCCTCTCTGGAAACACCATATATTTT.

On this clone: The germline gene is not matched at one end of the junction; a read error may be the cause. This rearrangement joins TRBV7-7 to TRBJ2-2; TRBD2 agrees at 9 bases. Germline V gene data show CDR1 as SSHAT and CDR2 as FNYEAQ (reference sequence). The CDR3 runs to 15 residues. The CDR3 spells CASSKGTSNTGELFF. CDR3 nucleotides: TGTGCTAGCAGCAAGGGGACTAGCAACACCGGGGAGCTGTTTTTT.

The CDR3 loop reads CASSWGGLNTIYF. The CDR3 nucleotides read TGTGCCAGCAGCTGGGGGGGTTTAAACACCATATATTTT. The rearrangement links TRBV11-2 to TRBJ1-3; weak D call: TRBD1 (5 bases). Germline V gene data show CDR1 as SGHAT and CDR2 as FQNNGV. There are 13 residues in the CDR3. V was pared by 4 bases and J by 6 bases, with 10 bases between.

This clone was recorded at least ten times. This same CDR3 is encoded by further DNA sequences in the sample. V gene TRBV9 combines with J gene TRBJ1-2; TRBD1 is a possible D gene (6 bases). V lost 2 bases to trimming and J lost 8 bases, with 13 bases between them. The V gene's germline CDR1 is SGDLS and CDR2 YYNGEE. There are 13 residues in the CDR3. CDR3 coding DNA: TGTGCCAGCAGCGTGGAGGGGGTATCGGGCTACACCTTC. Amino acid sequence: CASSVEGVSGYTF.

The V and J genes are TRBV5-8 and TRBJ1-4, with D uncertain. The CDR3 covers 14 residues. Germline V lookup: CDR1 SGHTS, CDR2 YDEGEE. Trimming cost V 2 bases and J 3 bases, with 8 bases left between them. In nucleotides, the CDR3 is TGTGCCAGCAGCTTTTATAACGCTAATGAAAAACTGTTTTTT. This sequence encodes CASSFYNANEKLFF.

This clone was detected a few times. The chain joins TRBV27 to TRBJ1-1; 9 nucleotides line up with TRBD1. V lost 2 bases and J lost 2; bases outside the gene matches: 9. The CDR3 totals 17 residues. CDR1 is MNHEY and CDR2 is SMNVEV in the germline V gene (reference sequence). In DNA, the CDR3 is TGTGCCAGCAGTTTAATTCGGGGGACAGGGAGAAACACTGAAGCTTTCTTT. It specifies CASSLIRGTGRNTEAFF.

This chain links TRBV7-9 with TRBJ2-1; 11 nucleotides line up with TRBD2. CDR3 length: 16 residues. Per the germline V gene, CDR1 is SEHNR and CDR2 is FQNEAQ (reference sequence). V lost 4 bases to trimming and J lost 8 bases; unmatched junction nucleotides: 10. CDR3 in amino acids: CASSSGASGRNDEQFF. In DNA, the CDR3 is TGTGCCAGCAGCTCCGGGGCTAGCGGGAGGAACGATGAGCAGTTCTTC.

The V gene is TRBV7-9, the J gene TRBJ2-7; D tentatively reads TRBD1 or TRBD2 (5 bases each). Trimming left V 3 bases short and J 3 bases short, with 12 bases between. The germline CDR1 and CDR2 sequences are SEHNR and FQNEAQ (reference sequence). This CDR3 region has 14 residues. The CDR3 region is CASSFQGVGYEQYF. The CDR3 nucleotides are TGTGCCAGCAGCTTCCAGGGAGTTGGCTACGAGCAGTACTTC.

The chain is built from TRBV5-6 and TRBJ2-3, with 8 bases matching TRBD2. This CDR3 is 15 amino acids long. V trimming: 1 base; J trimming: 6 bases; junction bases outside the gene matches: 7. The germline gives CDR1 SGHDT, CDR2 YYEEEE. Here the CDR3 reads CASSLTTSGWDTQYF. As DNA, the CDR3 is TGTGCCAGCAGCTTGACAACTAGCGGTTGGGATACGCAGTATTTT.

Details on this clone: A clone one base away is much larger, so this may be a read error. Additional DNA sequences in this sample encode the identical CDR3. This chain connects TRBV7-9 to TRBJ2-3, with D unresolved. The CDR3 loop spans 10 amino acids. Germline values: CDR1 SEHNR, CDR2 FQNEAQ (reference sequence). Trimming took 3 bases from V and 8 from J, leaving 3 bases between them. The CDR3 nucleotides are TGTGCCAGCAGCTTGGGTACGCAGTATTTT. It yields the protein CASSLGTQYF. The complete variable domain, with remaining parts taken from reference TRBV7-9 and TRBJ2-3, reads DTGVSQNPRHKITKRGQNVTFRCDPISEHNRLYWYRQTLGQGPEFLTYFQNEAQLEKSRLLSDRFSAERPKGSFSTLEIQRTEQGDSAMYLCASSLGTQYFGPGTRLTVL.

V usage is TRBV7-9 and J usage is TRBJ2-1, with D hard to call. Trimming removed 0 bases from V and 3 bases from J, with 6 bases in between. Germline lookup yields CDR1 SEHNR and CDR2 FQNEAQ (reference sequence). CDR3 size: 14 residues. The CDR3 region has the DNA TGTGCCAGCAGCTTAGCGAAGAGCTACAATGAGCAGTTCTTC. Its protein product is CASSLAKSYNEQFF. Variable domain in full (rest from reference TRBV7-9 and TRBJ2-1): DTGVSQNPRHKITKRGQNVTFRCDPISEHNRLYWYRQTLGQGPEFLTYFQNEAQLEKSRLLSDRFSAERPKGSFSTLEIQRTEQGDSAMYLCASSLAKSYNEQFFGPGTRLTVL.

This clone was observed a single time. V usage is TRBV2 and J usage is TRBJ2-1; no firm D call. Germline V CDR1 and CDR2: SNHLY, FYNNEI. This CDR3 spans 13 amino acids. Trimming left V 3 bases short and J 6 bases short, with 9 bases between. The CDR3 nucleotides read TGTGCCAGCAGTGACCCCCTTTTCAATGAGCAGTTCTTC. This gives the protein CASSDPLFNEQFF.

V gene TRBV5-6 combines with J gene TRBJ2-3; D not certain. Per the germline V gene, CDR1 is SGHDT and CDR2 is YYEEEE. The V gene lost 2 bases and the J gene lost 2 bases, with 21 bases spanning the gap. The CDR3 spans 18 residues. This CDR3 reads CASSLFRNVVYITDTQYF. CDR3 nucleotides: TGTGCCAGCAGCTTATTCAGGAATGTAGTCTATATCACAGATACGCAGTATTTT.

The chain uses TRBV9 and TRBJ2-3; the D gene is possibly TRBD1 (6 bases). CDR3 length: 15 residues. V shed 4 bases and J shed 2 bases, with 14 bases lying between them. Germline assignment: CDR1 SGDLS and CDR2 YYNGEE. CDR3 coding DNA: TGTGCCAGCAGCCCTCGGGACATCTACACAGATACGCAGTATTTT. Translating it yields CASSPRDIYTDTQYF.

The gene calls are TRBV27 and TRBJ1-3; D gene uncertain. Trimming stripped 5 bases from V and 0 bases from J, with 11 bases between. Germline V CDR1 and CDR2: MNHEY, SMNVEV (reference sequence). The CDR3 runs 15 residues. CDR3 in amino acids: CASSRDPSSGNTIYF. CDR3 bases: TGTGCCAGCAGTAGAGACCCGAGCTCTGGAAACACCATATATTTT.

The chain recombines TRBV7-3 with TRBJ2-1, with 9 nucleotides matching TRBD2. V lost 5 bases to trimming and J lost 5 bases; unmatched junction nucleotides: 7. Looked up from germline, CDR1 is SGHTA and CDR2 is FQGTGA. The CDR3 sequence is 15 residues long. CDR3 DNA sequence: TGTGCCAGCAGCCCGTTTAGCGGGGGAGACAATGAGCAGTTCTTC. Protein product: CASSPFSGGDNEQFF.

This clone has more than one count but fewer than ten. J is TRBJ2-3 and V is TRBV5-5, with D possibly being TRBD2 (5 bases). This CDR3 comprises 16 residues. V was cut by 0 bases and J by 2 bases, with 13 bases left in between. CDR1 and CDR2 from the germline V gene are SGHKS and YYEKEE (reference sequence). The CDR3 DNA sequence: TGTGCCAGCAGCTTGGTTTACGGGGAGTTCACAGATACGCAGTATTTT. This gives the protein CASSLVYGEFTDTQYF. The entire variable domain, with the rest obtained from reference TRBV5-5 and TRBJ2-3, is as follows: DAGVTQSPTHLIKTRGQQVTLRCSPISGHKSVSWYQQVLGQGPQFIFQYYEKEERGRGNFPDRFSARQFPNYSSELNVNALLLGDSALYLCASSLVYGEFTDTQYFGPGTRLTVL.

The gene calls are TRBV18 and TRBJ2-5, with 7 nucleotides matching TRBD1. Germline V gene lookup returns CDR1 KGHSH and CDR2 LQKENI. V lost 5 bases to trimming and J lost 5 bases; unmatched junction nucleotides: 5. The CDR3 has 13 residues. CDR3 DNA sequence: TGTGCCAGCTCAGCGGACAGGCTGGAGACCCAGTACTTC. It specifies CASSADRLETQYF.

V usage is TRBV18 and J usage is TRBJ2-5; TRBD1 is a possible D gene (6 bases). This CDR3 is 14 amino acids long. CDR1 is KGHSH, CDR2 LQKENI, per germline. Trimming shortened V by 6 bases and J by 4 bases, and 15 bases separated the two germline ends. The CDR3 here is CASSSDSPRETQYF. CDR3 in DNA: TGTGCCAGCTCCTCGGACAGCCCTAGAGAGACCCAGTACTTC.

The chain is built from TRBV30 and TRBJ1-3; 8 bases are shared with TRBD1. CDR3 length equals 15 residues. Germline-derived CDR1 and CDR2 are GTSNPN and SVGIG (reference sequence). V trimming: 3 bases; J trimming: 0 bases; junction bases outside the gene matches: 4. Here the CDR3 reads CAWSGTGSSGNTIYF. CDR3 nucleotide sequence: TGTGCCTGGAGCGGGACAGGATCCTCTGGAAACACCATATATTTT.